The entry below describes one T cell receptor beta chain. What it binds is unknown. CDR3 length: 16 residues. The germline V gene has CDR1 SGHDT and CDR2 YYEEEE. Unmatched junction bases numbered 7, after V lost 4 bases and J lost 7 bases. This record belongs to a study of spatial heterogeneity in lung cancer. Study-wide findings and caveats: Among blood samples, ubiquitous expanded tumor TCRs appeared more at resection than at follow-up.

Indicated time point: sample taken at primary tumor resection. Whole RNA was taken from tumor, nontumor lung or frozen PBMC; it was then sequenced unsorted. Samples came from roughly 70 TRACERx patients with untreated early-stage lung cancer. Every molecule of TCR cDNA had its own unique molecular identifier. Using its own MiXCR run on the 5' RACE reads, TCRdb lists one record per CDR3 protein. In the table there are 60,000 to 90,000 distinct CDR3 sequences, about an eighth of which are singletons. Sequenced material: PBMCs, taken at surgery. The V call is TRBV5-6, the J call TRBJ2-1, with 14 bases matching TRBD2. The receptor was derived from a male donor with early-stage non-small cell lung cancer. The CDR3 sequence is CASSLRTSGRLNEQFF. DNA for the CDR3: TGTGCCAGCAGCCTCCGGACTAGCGGGAGGTTAAATGAGCAGTTCTTC.